The 18 T cell receptor beta chains in this list originate from one sample, sequenced in a study of blood T cell repertoires in COVID-19 (TCRdb year 2020). Library generation was performed with the immunoSEQ multiplex PCR assay. TCRdb holds this immuneACCESS table with in-frame rearrangements only. Some clones are missing; in checked studies, unresolved V genes explain under half, and the rest has no known cause. The sample includes around 700,000 clones, with around 89% observed a single time. The ten largest clonotypes hold under 0.3% of the sample. The sequenced sample consisted of peripheral blood. Every receptor here comes from a woman aged 18-29 years with acute or convalescent COVID-19.

The V gene is TRBV15, the J gene TRBJ1-2; 9 positions agree with TRBD1. The CDR3 extends over 15 amino acids. Germline-derived CDR1 and CDR2 are LNHNV and YYDKDF (reference sequence). Germline trimming cut 3 bases from V and 2 bases from J; bases unmatched to any gene: 4. CDR3 loop: CATSSYRGLNYGYTF. CDR3 DNA: TGTGCCACCAGCAGTTACAGGGGGCTAAACTATGGCTACACCTTC. The whole variable domain, remainder taken from reference TRBV15 and TRBJ1-2, is DAMVIQNPRYQVTQFGKPVTLSCSQTLNHNVMYWYQQKSSQAPKLLFHYYDKDFNNEADTPDNFQSRRPNTSFCFLDIRSPGLGDTAMYLCATSSYRGLNYGYTFGSGTRLTVV.

This clone has only one observation. The chain combines TRBV28 with TRBJ1-5, with D possibly TRBD1 on 6 matching bases. Germline CDR1 reads MDHEN; CDR2 reads SYDVKM. Trimming took 5 bases from V and 5 from J, leaving 19 bases between them. CDR3 length: 16 amino acids. This CDR3 is CASSLDSSRVDQPQHF. Here the CDR3 DNA reads TGTGCCAGCAGTCTGGACAGTTCGAGGGTCGATCAGCCCCAGCATTTT.

The gene calls are TRBV27 and TRBJ1-4, with a weak D call TRBD1 (5 bases). CDR1 and CDR2 (germline): MNHEY, SMNVEV (reference sequence). The V and J ends lost 6 bases and 6 bases respectively, with 11 bases between them. The CDR3 consists of 13 residues. CDR3 coding DNA: TGTGCCAGCAGCCGACAGAAGTATGAAAAACTGTTTTTT. This encodes CASSRQKYEKLFF.

The chain couples TRBV5-6 to TRBJ1-2, with D tentatively TRBD1 (5 bases). Trimming removed 4 bases from V and 6 bases from J, with 13 bases in between. This CDR3 is 13 amino acids long. Germline V CDR1 and CDR2: SGHDT, YYEEEE. The CDR3 is CASSPYGGDGYTF. CDR3 in DNA: TGTGCCAGCAGCCCCTACGGGGGTGATGGCTACACCTTC.

The genes are TRBV5-1 and TRBJ2-7; weak D call: TRBD1 (6 bases). Trimming took 0 bases from V and 4 from J, leaving 14 bases between them. The germline CDR1 and CDR2 sequences are SGHRS and YFSETQ. The CDR3 is 15 residues long. The CDR3 sequence is CASSLEGVLRYEQYF. The CDR3 region has the DNA TGCGCCAGCAGCTTGGAGGGGGTTTTGAGGTACGAGCAGTACTTC. The complete variable domain, with remaining parts taken from reference TRBV5-1 and TRBJ2-7, reads KAGVTQTPRYLIKTRGQQVTLSCSPISGHRSVSWYQQTPGQGLQFLFEYFSETQRNKGNFPGRFSGRQFSNSRSEMNVSTLELGDSALYLCASSLEGVLRYEQYFGPGTRLTVT.

V usage is TRBV7-9 and J usage is TRBJ1-1, with D possibly TRBD1 on 5 matching bases. This CDR3 is 15 amino acids long. The V gene lost 1 base and the J gene lost 4 bases, with 13 bases spanning the gap. Germline V gene data show CDR1 as SEHNR and CDR2 as FQNEAQ (reference sequence). CDR3 residues: CASSLGRDGPTEAFF. In nucleotides, the CDR3 is TGTGCCAGCAGCTTAGGGCGGGACGGCCCCACTGAAGCTTTCTTT.

The rearrangement joins TRBV19 to TRBJ2-7, with D maybe TRBD2 (6 bases). V was cut by 3 bases and J by 5 bases, with 20 bases left in between. Germline-derived CDR1 and CDR2 are LNHDA and SQIVND (reference sequence). The CDR3 spans 16 residues. This CDR3 is CASSIVTGTGRNEQYF. In DNA, the CDR3 is TGTGCCAGTAGTATCGTAACCGGGACTGGGAGGAACGAGCAGTACTTC.

Comment on this clone: Additional DNA sequences in this sample encode the identical CDR3. This chain joins TRBV6-5 and TRBJ1-2, with a weak D call TRBD1 (5 bases). Germline assignment: CDR1 MNHEY and CDR2 SVGAGI. V was trimmed by 5 bases and J by 8 bases, leaving 9 bases between them. This CDR3 comprises 11 residues. CDR3 protein: CASSQGGGYTF. The CDR3, as DNA: TGTGCCAGCAGTCAGGGAGGGGGCTACACCTTC.

The chain joins TRBV7-9 to TRBJ2-3; 13 positions agree with TRBD2. Germline CDR1 reads SEHNR; CDR2 reads FQNEAQ (reference sequence). The CDR3 covers 18 residues. J gave up 2 bases and V 6 bases, and 11 bases lay outside the gene matches. The CDR3 DNA follows: TGTGCCAGCAGTACTACACCGGGGACTAGCGGGGACACAGATACGCAGTATTTT. Its translation is CASSTTPGTSGDTDTQYF. Based on the CDR3 plus reference TRBV7-9 and TRBJ2-3, the full variable domain is DTGVSQNPRHKITKRGQNVTFRCDPISEHNRLYWYRQTLGQGPEFLTYFQNEAQLEKSRLLSDRFSAERPKGSFSTLEIQRTEQGDSAMYLCASSTTPGTSGDTDTQYFGPGTRLTVL.

The chain carries TRBV4-1 and TRBJ2-7, with D possibly being TRBD1 (6 bases). This CDR3 has 13 residues. CDR1 is MGHRA, CDR2 YSYEKL, per germline. V lost 1 base and J 3 bases, leaving 7 bases between the germline ends. The CDR3 DNA sequence: TGCGCCAGCAGCCAAGTGGACAGCTACGAGCAGTACTTC. Amino acids: CASSQVDSYEQYF.

V usage is TRBV4-3 and J usage is TRBJ2-1; TRBD2 is a possible D gene (6 bases). The length of the CDR3 is 16 residues. The V and J ends lost 1 base and 8 bases respectively, with 18 bases between them. The germline V gene has CDR1 LGHNA and CDR2 YSLEER. The CDR3 is CASSQGAGGHKYEQFF. CDR3 coding DNA: TGCGCCAGCAGCCAAGGAGCGGGTGGGCACAAATATGAGCAGTTCTTC.

Worth noting for this clone: The same CDR3 can be traced to other DNA sequences in this sample. The V and J genes are TRBV6-5 and TRBJ1-5, with D possibly being TRBD1 (5 bases). The CDR3 is 14 residues long. The V end was cut by 0 bases, the J end by 4 bases, with 7 bases between. The V gene's germline CDR1 is MNHEY and CDR2 SVGAGI. The CDR3 loop reads CASSYSGGNQPQHF. CDR3 in DNA: TGTGCCAGCAGTTACTCCGGGGGGAATCAGCCCCAGCATTTT.

This clone was recorded only once. The chain recombines TRBV4-1 with TRBJ2-3; 8 bases agree with TRBD2. The CDR3 is 16 residues long. Trimming took 5 bases from V and 2 from J; bases not matched to a gene: 9. CDR1 and CDR2 from the germline V gene are MGHRA and YSYEKL. The CDR3 sequence: CASSWTLADPTDTQYF. The DNA for the CDR3 is TGCGCCAGCAGCTGGACACTAGCGGACCCCACAGATACGCAGTATTTT.

J is TRBJ2-7 and V is TRBV3-1 (or the pseudogene TRBV3-2), with D possibly matching TRBD2 (5 bases). The CDR3 has 15 residues. With 2 bases removed from V and 5 bases from J, the gap between germline ends came to 16 bases. Germline assignment: CDR1 LGHDT and CDR2 YNNKEL (reference sequence). The CDR3 reads CASSQLSGVQHEQYF. The CDR3, as DNA: TGTGCCAGCAGCCAACTCAGCGGTGTACAGCACGAGCAGTACTTC.

The chain combines TRBV4-3 with TRBJ2-7; D gene ambiguous. The CDR3 sequence is 15 residues long. V was pared by 3 bases and J by 4 bases, with 16 bases between. CDR1 LGHNA and CDR2 YSLEER come from the germline V gene. DNA of the CDR3: TGCGCCAGCAGCCAGACCGGGTCGACGGGTTACGAGCAGTACTTC. The encoded protein is CASSQTGSTGYEQYF.

This clone has more than one count but fewer than ten. CDR3 DNA: TGTGCCAGCAGCAAACCGGATGGTGAGGAGTCCGCCTGTTCGAACTATGGCTACACCTTC. Translation gives CASSKPDGEESACSNYGYTF. V and J are TRBV21-1 and TRBJ1-2. TRBV21-1 is described as a pseudogene. The CDR3 runs 20 residues.

Turning to this clone: Other DNA sequences within the sample encode an identical CDR3. The rearrangement links TRBV29-1 to TRBJ1-1; D call uncertain. V was trimmed by 0 bases and J by 6 bases, leaving 5 bases between them. This CDR3 spans 11 amino acids. The germline gives CDR1 SQVTM, CDR2 ANQGSEA. CDR3 nucleotide sequence: TGCAGCGTTGAAGATTCGGCTGAAGCTTTCTTT. This gives the protein CSVEDSAEAFF.

The rearrangement uses TRBV9 and TRBJ1-4; D remains ambiguous. Looked up from germline, CDR1 is SGDLS and CDR2 is YYNGEE. The V gene lost 0 bases and the J gene lost 5 bases, with 11 bases spanning the gap. This CDR3 has 15 amino acids. CDR3 coding DNA: TGTGCCAGCAGCGTAGCTACGGGTCTAAATGAAAAACTGTTTTTT. This codes for CASSVATGLNEKLFF.